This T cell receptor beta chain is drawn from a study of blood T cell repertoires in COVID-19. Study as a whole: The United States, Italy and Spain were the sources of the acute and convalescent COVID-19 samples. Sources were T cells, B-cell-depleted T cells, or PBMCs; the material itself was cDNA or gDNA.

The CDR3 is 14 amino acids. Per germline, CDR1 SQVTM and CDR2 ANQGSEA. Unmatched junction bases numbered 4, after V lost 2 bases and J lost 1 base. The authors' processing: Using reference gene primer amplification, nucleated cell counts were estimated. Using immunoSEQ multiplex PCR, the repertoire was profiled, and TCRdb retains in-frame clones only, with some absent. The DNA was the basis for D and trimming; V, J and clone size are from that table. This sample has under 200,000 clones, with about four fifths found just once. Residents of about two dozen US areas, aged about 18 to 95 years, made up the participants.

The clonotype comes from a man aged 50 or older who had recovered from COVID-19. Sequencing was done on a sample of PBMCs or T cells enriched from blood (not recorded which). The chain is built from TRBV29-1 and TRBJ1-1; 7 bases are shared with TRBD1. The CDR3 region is CSVEKGQANTEAFF. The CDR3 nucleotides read TGCAGCGTTGAAAAAGGACAGGCGAACACTGAAGCTTTCTTT.